The rows below give T cell receptor beta chains drawn from one sample of a study of neurological immune-mediated disorders. MiXCR was run by TCRdb on the 5' RACE reads, yielding one entry per CDR3 protein. The data hold under 85,000 distinct CDR3 sequences, with around 5% observed a single time. Sequencing was carried out using PBMCs. These receptors were obtained from a human donor with multiple sclerosis. The donor label of this sample is uncertain. Both conserved end residues are part of each CDR3. A D gene is named only where the DNA matches it firmly. Where a row states a size, it is once, few, many or the class of an expanded clone; other rows omit it.

J: TRBJ2-7
V: TRBV18
size: many
D: -
CDR3: CASSPPSQGYEQYF
DNA: TGTGCCAGCTCACCACCGTCACAGGGCTACGAGCAGTACTTC

J: TRBJ2-6
V: TRBV29-1
size: many
D: -
CDR3: CSVGDLSGANVLTF
DNA: TGCAGCGTCGGTGACCTCTCTGGGGCCAACGTCCTGACTTTC

J: TRBJ1-1
V: TRBV6-5
size: few
D: -
CDR3: CASRTPRGDLSHAFF
DNA: TGTGCCAGCCGTACCCCCAGGGGCGATTTGTCTCACGCTTTCTTT

J: TRBJ1-2
V: TRBV7-2
size: many
D: -
CDR3: CASSLAGTAYGYTF
DNA: TGTGCCAGCAGCTTAGCGGGAACTGCCTATGGCTACACCTTC

J: TRBJ1-1
V: TRBV6-5
size: many
D: -
CDR3: CASSYVVGYEAFF
DNA: TGTGCCAGCAGTTACGTCGTGGGGTATGAAGCTTTCTTT

J: TRBJ1-2
V: TRBV12-3/TRBV12-4
size: many
D: -
CDR3: CASRNAPVSGGYTF
DNA: TGTGCCAGCAGGAACGCACCGGTTTCGGGTGGCTACACCTTC

J: TRBJ2-3
V: TRBV3-1
size: many
D: TRBD2
CDR3: CASSQRGGGDTQYF
DNA: TGTGCCAGCAGCCAGCGGGGGGGCGGAGATACGCAGTATTTT

J: TRBJ1-5
V: TRBV20-1
size: many
D: -
CDR3: CSARDRRHLNQPQHF
DNA: TGCAGTGCTAGAGATAGACGGCATCTCAATCAGCCCCAGCATTTT

J: TRBJ2-7
V: TRBV5-1
size: many
D: TRBD1
CDR3: CASGGQSSYEQYF
DNA: TGCGCCAGCGGGGGACAGTCCTCCTACGAGCAGTACTTC

J: TRBJ1-6
V: TRBV7-2
size: many
D: TRBD1
CDR3: CASSSPQHHGTAINSPLHF
DNA: TGTGCCAGCAGCTCCCCCCAACACCACGGGACAGCAATTAATTCACCCCTCCACTTT

J: TRBJ2-3
V: TRBV5-4
size: many
D: TRBD1
CDR3: CASSSGQGVTDTQYF
DNA: TGTGCCAGCAGCTCGGGACAGGGGGTCACAGATACGCAGTATTTT

J: TRBJ2-3
V: TRBV10-2
size: medium-sized
D: -
CDR3: CASTVAGLTADTQYF
DNA: TGCGCCAGCACTGTGGCGGGTCTAACCGCAGATACGCAGTATTTT

J: TRBJ2-3
V: TRBV7-9
size: many
D: TRBD1
CDR3: CASSVYRDRDDTQYF
DNA: TGTGCCAGCAGCGTCTATCGGGACAGGGACGATACGCAGTATTTT

J: TRBJ2-1
V: TRBV4-1
size: many
D: TRBD1
CDR3: CASSPQGALFEQFF
DNA: TGCGCCAGCAGCCCCCAGGGGGCGCTTTTTGAGCAGTTCTTC

J: TRBJ2-7
V: TRBV5-1
size: many
D: TRBD1
CDR3: CASSSSPGQVYEQYF
DNA: TGCGCCAGCAGTTCATCACCGGGACAGGTCTACGAGCAGTACTTC

J: TRBJ2-1
V: TRBV6-5
size: many
D: -
CDR3: CASSSLSGSSYNEQFF
DNA: TGTGCCAGCAGTTCCTTGAGTGGGAGCTCCTACAATGAGCAGTTCTTC

J: TRBJ2-3
V: TRBV20-1
size: many
D: TRBD2
CDR3: CSARDLRGGGEGEDTQYF
DNA: TGCAGTGCTAGAGATCTGCGCGGGGGGGGAGAGGGAGAAGATACGCAGTATTTT

J: TRBJ1-4
V: TRBV5-1
size: many
D: TRBD1
CDR3: CASAAGDRDEKLFF
DNA: TGCGCCAGCGCCGCCGGGGACAGGGACGAAAAACTGTTTTTT

J: TRBJ2-2
V: TRBV21-1
size: many
D: -
CDR3: CASSTNPTEDRPYPLFLGELFF
DNA: TGTGCCAGCAGCACGAACCCGACAGAGGACAGGCCATACCCCTTGTTTTTAGGGGAGCTGTTTTTT

J: TRBJ1-5
V: TRBV5-1
size: many
D: -
CDR3: CASSLEIGQPQHF
DNA: TGCGCCAGCAGCTTGGAGATAGGTCAGCCCCAGCATTTT

J: TRBJ2-7
V: TRBV6-6
size: many
D: -
CDR3: CASSFGLKQGYQTYEQYF
DNA: TGTGCCAGCAGTTTCGGATTAAAACAGGGATACCAAACTTACGAGCAGTACTTC

J: TRBJ1-4
V: TRBV7-2
size: many
D: -
CDR3: CASSLQRVVNEKLFF
DNA: TGTGCCAGCAGCCTACAAAGGGTGGTTAATGAAAAACTGTTTTTT

J: TRBJ2-2
V: TRBV7-9
size: -
D: TRBD1
CDR3: CASRYGQGTGELFF
DNA: TGTGCCAGCAGATACGGACAGGGGACCGGGGAGCTGTTTTTT

J: TRBJ1-2
V: TRBV5-1
size: many
D: -
CDR3: CASSLEASTGGYTF
DNA: TGCGCCAGCAGCTTGGAGGCGAGCACGGGGGGCTACACCTTC

J: TRBJ1-4
V: TRBV19
size: many
D: -
CDR3: CATQGYGEKLFF
DNA: TGTGCCACCCAGGGATACGGTGAAAAACTGTTTTTT

J: TRBJ1-2
V: TRBV5-1
size: few
D: TRBD1
CDR3: CASSLMTGDYGYTF
DNA: TGCGCCAGCAGCCTTATGACAGGGGATTATGGCTACACCTTC

J: TRBJ1-2
V: TRBV20-1
size: many
D: -
CDR3: CSASSVGDGYTF
DNA: TGCAGTGCTAGCTCGGTAGGGGATGGCTACACCTTC

J: TRBJ2-3
V: TRBV12-3/TRBV12-4
size: many
D: -
CDR3: CASSLAQGDTQYF
DNA: TGTGCCAGCAGTTTAGCGCAAGGAGATACGCAGTATTTT